What follows are 21 T cell receptor beta chains derived from one specimen sequenced in a study of T cell responses to AZD1222 COVID-19 vaccine. Sequencing used immunoSEQ multiplex PCR; TCRdb keeps in-frame clones, though not all of them. This sample has more than 120,000 clones; under 90% occur once, and the top ten carry about 1.5%. Sequenced material: peripheral blood, taken 28 days after the second AZD1222 dose. The receptors come from an adult who received the AZD1222 COVID-19 vaccine.

The rearrangement uses TRBV10-3 and TRBJ1-1, with 11 bases lining up with TRBD1. CDR1 is ENHRY, CDR2 SYGVKD, per germline. The V and J ends lost 6 bases and 1 base, in that order; junction bases with no gene match: 7. This CDR3 is built from 16 residues. CDR3: CAISRTGGYSNTEAFF. In DNA form, the CDR3 reads TGTGCCATCAGCAGGACAGGGGGCTACTCGAACACTGAAGCTTTCTTT.

In DNA form, the CDR3 reads TGTGCCATCAGGATGACTAGCGGGAGTGAGAATACGCAGTATTTT. It specifies CAIRMTSGSENTQYF. The chain links TRBV10-3 to TRBJ2-3; 12 positions agree with TRBD2. Looked up from germline, CDR1 is ENHRY and CDR2 is SYGVKD. V dropped 6 bases and J dropped 7; count of bases not matched to a gene: 8. The CDR3 contains 15 residues.

This rearrangement joins TRBV18 to TRBJ2-2, with D possibly matching TRBD1 (5 bases). This CDR3 has 16 residues. Looked up from germline, CDR1 is KGHSH and CDR2 is LQKENI. The V end was cut by 2 bases, the J end by 5 bases, with 15 bases between. CDR3: CASSPLQGGGTGELFF. CDR3 nucleotides: TGTGCCAGCTCACCATTGCAGGGCGGCGGAACCGGGGAGCTGTTTTTT.

The J gene is TRBJ2-2, the V gene TRBV30; D tentatively fits TRBD1 or TRBD2 (5 bases each). Trimming removed 5 bases at V and 5 bases at J, with 12 bases between. The CDR3 spans 13 residues. Germline CDR1 is GTSNPN and CDR2 is SVGIG (reference sequence). CDR3: CAWAGTWTGELFF. The CDR3 DNA reads as TGTGCCTGGGCCGGGACCTGGACCGGGGAGCTGTTTTTT.

The chain employs TRBV3-1 (or the pseudogene TRBV3-2) and TRBJ2-2; D is undetermined. V lost 1 base to trimming and J lost 7 bases, with 7 bases between them. The CDR3 has 13 amino acids. Germline CDR1 reads LGHDT; CDR2 reads YNNKEL (reference sequence). The chain's CDR3 is CASSQGIRGELFF. The DNA for the CDR3 is TGTGCCAGCAGCCAAGGGATACGCGGGGAGCTGTTTTTT.

The DNA for the CDR3 is TGTGCCAGCAGCCAAGAGGAACGTCTTTGGCAGTCTAGCAATCAGCCCCAGCATTTT. Protein product: CASSQEERLWQSSNQPQHF. The gene calls are TRBV14 and TRBJ1-5; D is unclear. V was cut by 0 bases and J by 0 bases, with 18 bases left in between. This CDR3 is built from 19 residues. In germline, CDR1 is SGHDN, CDR2 FVKESK.

This clone has a single count. V is TRBV12-3 or TRBV12-4 and J is TRBJ2-5; D might be TRBD2 (6 bases). The CDR3 contains 12 residues. Trimming stripped 6 bases from V and 4 bases from J, with 9 bases between. CDR3 coding DNA: TGTGCCAGCAGACTTAGCGGAGAGACCCAGTACTTC. Amino acids: CASRLSGETQYF.

The V call is TRBV15, the J call TRBJ1-1; D is unclear. Germline V gene lookup returns CDR1 LNHNV and CDR2 YYDKDF (reference sequence). The CDR3 spans 11 residues. Deletions cut 8 bases from V and 3 bases from J, with 7 bases between. CDR3 sequence reads: CATRRDTEAFF. The CDR3, as DNA: TGTGCCACCCGACGGGACACTGAAGCTTTCTTT.

The V call is TRBV6-5, the J call TRBJ1-6, with 9 bases aligning to TRBD1. CDR3 length equals 14 residues. J gave up 9 bases and V 5 bases, and 5 bases lay outside the gene matches. The germline CDR1 and CDR2 sequences are MNHEY and SVGAGI. CDR3 amino acids: CASSTWTGASPLHF. The CDR3 DNA follows: TGTGCCAGCAGTACTTGGACAGGGGCTTCACCCCTCCACTTT.

The chain has TRBV10-1 and TRBJ2-7; D not resolved. With 6 bases removed from V and 6 bases from J, the gap between germline ends came to 15 bases. Germline assignment: CDR1 WNHNN and CDR2 SYGVQD (reference sequence). The CDR3 has 13 amino acids. CDR3 DNA: TGCGCCAGCAGCCGTGACCCGACGTCCGAGCAGTACTTC. This translates into CASSRDPTSEQYF.

The chain's CDR3 is CASSLAQTDTIYF. The CDR3 DNA is TGTGCCAGCAGCTTAGCACAGACTGACACCATATATTTT. The chain carries TRBV7-9 and TRBJ1-3; D gene uncertain. CDR3 length: 13 amino acids. With 0 bases removed from V and 8 bases from J, the gap between germline ends came to 8 bases. From germline, CDR1 is SEHNR and CDR2 FQNEAQ (reference sequence).

The chain is built from TRBV3-1 (or the pseudogene TRBV3-2) and TRBJ1-4, with unresolved D. CDR1 is LGHDT, CDR2 YNNKEL, per germline (reference sequence). Trimming stripped 4 bases from V and 0 bases from J, with 12 bases between. This CDR3 contains 16 residues. In DNA, the CDR3 is TGTGCCAGCAGCCTTCCGACAACCGCAACTAATGAAAAACTGTTTTTT. Residues: CASSLPTTATNEKLFF.

The rearrangement links TRBV6-8 to TRBJ1-4; 8 positions agree with TRBD1. The germline V gene encodes CDR1 MNHGY and CDR2 SAAAGT. After removal of 1 base from V and 9 bases from J, the junction contained 4 bases not matched to a gene. The CDR3 loop spans 14 amino acids. In DNA form, the CDR3 reads TGTGCCAGCAGTTACTTTGGACAGGGCAAAAAACTGTTTTTT. Translation gives CASSYFGQGKKLFF.

The chain links TRBV7-9 to TRBJ1-2; D is possibly TRBD1 (6 bases). V lost 5 bases to trimming and J lost 4 bases, with 11 bases between them. CDR1 and CDR2 (germline): SEHNR, FQNEAQ (reference sequence). The CDR3 covers 13 residues. The CDR3 loop is CASSPRGGYGYTF. In DNA form, the CDR3 reads TGTGCCAGCAGCCCTAGGGGGGGCTATGGCTACACCTTC. Together with reference TRBV7-9 and TRBJ1-2, the CDR3 gives the full variable domain: DTGVSQNPRHKITKRGQNVTFRCDPISEHNRLYWYRQTLGQGPEFLTYFQNEAQLEKSRLLSDRFSAERPKGSFSTLEIQRTEQGDSAMYLCASSPRGGYGYTFGSGTRLTVV.

The chain is built from TRBV10-3 and TRBJ1-1; 9 bases fit TRBD1. CDR1 is ENHRY, CDR2 SYGVKD, per germline. The CDR3 runs 16 residues. Losses at the gene ends were 2 bases for V and 4 bases for J; bases not matched to a gene: 8. DNA of the CDR3: TGTGCCATCAGTGAGCGTCAACAGGGGGCGGGCACTGAAGCTTTCTTT. Protein: CAISERQQGAGTEAFF.

This clone has more than one count but fewer than ten. This rearrangement joins TRBV11-3 to TRBJ2-2; D remains unclear. Germline V lookup: CDR1 SGHNT, CDR2 YENEEA. The CDR3 is made up of 15 amino acids. Trimming cost V 1 base and J 1 base, with 7 bases left between them. The CDR3 loop is CASSLANRNTGELFF. The CDR3 coding sequence is TGTGCCAGCAGCTTAGCGAACAGGAACACCGGGGAGCTGTTTTTT.

This clone has just a few counts. The J gene is TRBJ2-2, the V gene TRBV24-1, with 7 nucleotides matching TRBD2. This CDR3 is 17 amino acids long. After removal of 4 bases from V and 3 bases from J, the junction contained 10 bases not matched to a gene. Germline V gene lookup returns CDR1 KGHDR and CDR2 SFDVKD. CDR3: CATSDPRGSVHTGELFF. In nucleotides, the CDR3 is TGTGCCACCAGTGACCCGCGGGGGTCCGTTCACACCGGGGAGCTGTTTTTT.

The V gene is TRBV19, the J gene TRBJ1-5, with D possibly matching TRBD1 (6 bases). Germline loops: CDR1 LNHDA, CDR2 SQIVND (reference sequence). The CDR3 is made up of 12 amino acids. With 10 bases removed from V and 11 bases from J, the gap between germline ends came to 18 bases. The chain's CDR3 is CATRDTLLSQHF. The CDR3 DNA reads TGTGCCACCCGGGACACCCTGTTGTCCCAGCATTTT.

This rearrangement joins TRBV27 to TRBJ2-1; 11 nucleotides line up with TRBD2. Germline values: CDR1 MNHEY, CDR2 SMNVEV (reference sequence). V was pared by 0 bases and J by 3 bases, with 7 bases of the junction left unmatched. The CDR3 loop spans 18 amino acids. DNA of the CDR3: TGTGCCAGCAGTTTATCGGTGCTAGCGGGAGGCCACTACAATGAGCAGTTCTTC. It encodes CASSLSVLAGGHYNEQFF.

The chain employs TRBV7-8 and TRBJ2-7; 9 bases agree with TRBD2. CDR3 length equals 17 residues. Germline values: CDR1 SGHVS, CDR2 FQNEAQ. V was clipped by 0 bases and J by 0 bases; unmatched bases: 6. The CDR3 bases are TGTGCCAGCAGCTTAGCGCTCTCTAGCGGGGCCTCCTACGAGCAGTACGTC. This sequence encodes CASSLALSSGASYEQYV.

The chain joins TRBV2 to TRBJ1-4; no reliable D call. Per the germline V gene, CDR1 is SNHLY and CDR2 is FYNNEI. The CDR3 spans 14 residues. V was shortened by 4 bases and J by 3 bases, with 9 bases between the two germline ends. The CDR3 here is CASSGPGPNEKLFF. In nucleotides, the CDR3 is TGTGCCAGCAGTGGACCGGGCCCTAATGAAAAACTGTTTTTT.